Listed here are 30 T cell receptor beta chains from one sample, sequenced in a study of blood T cell repertoires in COVID-19. Profiling relied on immunoSEQ multiplex PCR, and the TCRdb table lists in-frame clones only, not all of them. In the table there are 45,000 to 70,000 clones, around nine tenths of which are singletons. Sequencing used peripheral blood. These receptors were collected from a woman aged 55-75 years with COVID-19, enrolled during active disease.

The chain's CDR3 is CASSLDGLVHNEQFF. The CDR3, as DNA: TGTGCCAGCAGCTTGGACGGACTAGTGCACAATGAGCAGTTCTTC. The rearrangement joins TRBV5-4 to TRBJ2-1; 7 bases match TRBD2. V shed 0 bases, J shed 5 bases, and the junction held 5 bases outside the gene matches. The CDR3 extends over 15 amino acids. CDR1 SGHNT and CDR2 YYREEE come from the germline V gene (reference sequence).

The chain recombines TRBV7-6 with TRBJ1-6; 10 nucleotides align to TRBD1. J gave up 0 bases and V 5 bases, and 7 bases lay outside the gene matches. The germline V gene has CDR1 SGHVS and CDR2 FNYEAQ. This CDR3 is built from 18 residues. CDR3 sequence: CASSLGQGGSSYNSPLHF. For the CDR3, the DNA is TGTGCCAGCAGCCTAGGACAGGGGGGATCCTCCTATAATTCACCCCTCCACTTT.

The rearrangement uses TRBV7-8 and TRBJ2-1, with D possibly being TRBD2 (5 bases). Germline V gene sequence: CDR1 SGHVS, CDR2 FQNEAQ. The V end was cut by 2 bases, the J end by 8 bases, with 13 bases between. The CDR3 spans 14 residues. CDR3: CASSLFGAAHEQFF. In DNA form, the CDR3 reads TGTGCCAGCAGCTTATTCGGAGCGGCCCATGAGCAGTTCTTC.

The chain is built from TRBV28 and TRBJ1-5; 8 bases map to TRBD1. There are 14 residues in the CDR3. V was clipped by 3 bases and J by 5 bases; unmatched bases: 3. Germline CDR1 MDHEN, CDR2 SYDVKM. CDR3 sequence: CASSLPGGYQPQHF. In DNA, the CDR3 is TGTGCCAGCAGTTTGCCAGGGGGCTATCAGCCCCAGCATTTT.

The chain uses TRBV11-1 and TRBJ2-3; 7 nucleotides align to TRBD1. Trimming removed 7 bases from V and 2 bases from J; junction bases left unmatched: 9. The germline V gene encodes CDR1 SGHAT and CDR2 FQDESV (reference sequence). The CDR3 is made up of 15 amino acids. This CDR3 is CASTSDRALTDTQYF. In nucleotides, the CDR3 is TGTGCCAGCACCTCCGACAGGGCCCTCACAGATACGCAGTATTTT.

The chain links TRBV6-1 to TRBJ1-3, with D possibly TRBD1 on 6 matching bases. The CDR3 is 12 residues long. The germline V gene has CDR1 MNHNS and CDR2 SASEGT. V was shortened by 2 bases and J by 9 bases, with 8 bases between the two germline ends. CDR3 in DNA: TGTGCCAGCAGTGAACAGGGGCGCACCATATATTTT. Translating it yields CASSEQGRTIYF.

J is TRBJ1-2 and V is TRBV20-1; D not resolved. Trimming removed 4 bases from V and 3 bases from J, with 6 bases in between. Germline CDR1 and CDR2: DFQATT and SNEGSKA (reference sequence). CDR3 size: 11 residues. CDR3 in DNA: TGCAGTGCTAATAGCGACTATGGCTACACCTTC. This codes for CSANSDYGYTF.

The chain employs TRBV11-2 and TRBJ1-4; D is possibly TRBD1 (6 bases). Trimming left V 4 bases short and J 4 bases short, with 16 bases between. CDR3 length: 16 residues. The germline V gene has CDR1 SGHAT and CDR2 FQNNGV. The CDR3 DNA is TGTGCCAGCAGCTCAGGGGCCAGCAGCCGTAATGAAAAACTGTTTTTT. This encodes CASSSGASSRNEKLFF.

V and J are TRBV28 and TRBJ1-2, with D tentatively TRBD1 (6 bases). V was shortened by 3 bases and J by 8 bases, with 16 bases between the two germline ends. Germline V lookup: CDR1 MDHEN, CDR2 SYDVKM. CDR3 length: 14 amino acids. The CDR3 loop reads CASSFAGAGMGYTF. The CDR3 coding sequence is TGTGCCAGCAGTTTTGCAGGGGCCGGTATGGGCTACACCTTC.

This clone was recorded only once. This chain uses TRBV6-5 with TRBJ2-1; perhaps TRBD2 as D (5 bases). The CDR3 sequence is 16 residues long. Per the germline V gene, CDR1 is MNHEY and CDR2 is SVGAGI. Trimming stripped 4 bases from V and 1 base from J, with 14 bases between. The CDR3 loop reads CASSLGRVPSYNEQFF. The CDR3 coding sequence is TGTGCCAGCAGTTTAGGGCGGGTCCCGTCCTACAATGAGCAGTTCTTC.

V and J are TRBV11-2 and TRBJ2-7; 11 positions agree with TRBD1. The CDR3 covers 17 residues. With 3 bases clipped from V and 4 bases from J, the junction kept 11 bases outside the gene matches. Germline-derived CDR1 and CDR2 are SGHAT and FQNNGV. In DNA form, the CDR3 reads TGTGCCAGCAGCTTTGGACAGGGGGCCATACTTCTGTACGAGCAGTACTTC. It specifies CASSFGQGAILLYEQYF.

The chain has TRBV13 and TRBJ2-7; 11 bases are a match to TRBD1. The V gene end was trimmed by 5 bases and the J gene end by 4 bases; junction bases not matched to a gene: 7. This CDR3 has 15 amino acids. CDR1 is PRHDT, CDR2 FYEKMQ, per germline (reference sequence). This chain's CDR3 is CASSPWTGGMYEQYF. For the CDR3, the DNA is TGTGCCAGCAGCCCCTGGACAGGGGGCATGTACGAGCAGTACTTC.

V is TRBV19 and J is TRBJ1-2, with 9 bases identical to TRBD1. Germline CDR1 reads LNHDA; CDR2 reads SQIVND (reference sequence). V was pared by 6 bases and J by 8 bases, with 4 bases of the junction left unmatched. The length of the CDR3 is 12 residues. This CDR3 is CASSRDREGYTF. DNA for the CDR3: TGTGCCAGTAGCCGGGACAGGGAAGGCTACACCTTC.

The chain links TRBV7-3 to TRBJ2-7; D possibly corresponds to TRBD2 (5 bases). The length of the CDR3 is 15 residues. The V end lost 2 bases, the J end lost 3 bases, and 14 bases lay between the germline ends. Germline assignment: CDR1 SGHTA and CDR2 FQGTGA. CDR3 loop: CASSLGRGWGYEQYF. CDR3 nucleotide sequence: TGTGCCAGCAGCTTAGGTCGGGGTTGGGGCTACGAGCAGTACTTC. The whole variable domain, remainder taken from reference TRBV7-3 and TRBJ2-7, is GAGVSQTPSNKVTEKGKYVELRCDPISGHTALYWYRQSLGQGPEFLIYFQGTGAADDSGLPNDRFFAVRPEGSVSTLKIQRTERGDSAVYLCASSLGRGWGYEQYFGPGTRLTVT.

V gene TRBV28 combines with J gene TRBJ2-1, with TRBD2 matching 9 bases. V shed 2 bases, J shed 5 bases, and the junction held 4 bases outside the gene matches. This CDR3 has 15 residues. CDR1 is MDHEN and CDR2 is SYDVKM in the germline V gene. This CDR3 is CASSLAGGGNNEQFF. The DNA for the CDR3 is TGTGCCAGCAGTTTAGCGGGAGGGGGGAACAATGAGCAGTTCTTC.

In DNA, the CDR3 is TGTGCCAGCAGCCGGACAGGGGGGCCCACTGAAGCTTTCTTT. Translation gives CASSRTGGPTEAFF. The J gene is TRBJ1-1, the V gene TRBV7-2; TRBD1 aligns across 10 bases. The germline CDR1 and CDR2 sequences are SGHTA and FQGNSA. V was pared by 5 bases and J by 4 bases, with 4 bases of the junction left unmatched. The CDR3 sequence is 14 residues long.

The chain joins TRBV27 to TRBJ1-1, with D tentatively TRBD1 (5 bases). Trimming took off 3 bases at V and 1 base at J, with 6 bases between the two ends. Germline CDR1 is MNHEY and CDR2 is SMNVEV (reference sequence). The CDR3 loop spans 13 amino acids. CDR3 sequence: CASSFRANTEAFF. CDR3 DNA: TGTGCCAGCAGTTTCAGGGCGAACACTGAAGCTTTCTTT.

This sequence joins TRBV4-2 and TRBJ2-1; 10 bases map to TRBD2. The CDR3 length is 15 residues. Per germline, CDR1 LGHNA and CDR2 YNFKEQ. Germline trimming cut 3 bases from V and 6 bases from J; bases unmatched to any gene: 5. The CDR3: CASSQASGGINEQFF. The CDR3 nucleotides are TGTGCCAGCAGCCAGGCTAGCGGGGGAATCAATGAGCAGTTCTTC.

The CDR3 region is CASSLGLLWRKNTGELFF. CDR3 DNA sequence: TGCGCCAGCAGCTTGGGACTTTTGTGGCGTAAGAACACCGGGGAGCTGTTTTTT. The rearrangement uses TRBV5-1 and TRBJ2-2; D is undetermined. Trimming pared 0 bases from V and 1 base from J, leaving 16 bases between. The CDR3 extends over 18 amino acids. The germline V gene has CDR1 SGHRS and CDR2 YFSETQ.

Only one count was recorded for this clone. The chain combines TRBV7-9 with TRBJ2-7; no reliable D call. This CDR3 has 12 amino acids. Trimming shortened V by 7 bases and J by 3 bases, and 10 bases separated the two germline ends. Germline assignment: CDR1 SEHNR and CDR2 FQNEAQ (reference sequence). This chain's CDR3 is CASTKDGYEQYF. In nucleotides, the CDR3 is TGTGCCAGCACCAAAGACGGCTACGAGCAGTACTTC. The whole variable domain, remainder taken from reference TRBV7-9 and TRBJ2-7, is DTGVSQNPRHKITKRGQNVTFRCDPISEHNRLYWYRQTLGQGPEFLTYFQNEAQLEKSRLLSDRFSAERPKGSFSTLEIQRTEQGDSAMYLCASTKDGYEQYFGPGTRLTVT.

The chain uses TRBV9 and TRBJ2-7; D is possibly TRBD2 (7 bases). The CDR3 is 14 amino acids. V dropped 2 bases and J dropped 2 bases, with 11 bases sitting between them. Germline V gene data show CDR1 as SGDLS and CDR2 as YYNGEE. CDR3 region: CASSVRGAAYEQYF. CDR3 nucleotides: TGTGCCAGCAGCGTCCGGGGGGCAGCCTACGAGCAGTACTTC.

The chain combines TRBV7-9 with TRBJ2-7, with 7 bases lining up with TRBD1. The CDR3 length is 17 residues. Germline CDR1 SEHNR, CDR2 FQNEAQ (reference sequence). With V trimmed by 0 bases and J by 0 bases, 8 bases remained unmatched. The CDR3 bases are TGTGCCAGCAGCTTAGCGAGGGACAGAGTCAGCTCCTACGAGCAGTACTTC. Residues: CASSLARDRVSSYEQYF.

The V call is TRBV29-1, the J call TRBJ1-3, with a weak D call TRBD1 (5 bases). V shed 7 bases and J shed 2 bases, with 15 bases lying between them. Germline lookup yields CDR1 SQVTM and CDR2 ANQGSEA. CDR3 length equals 14 residues. Here the CDR3 DNA reads TGCAGCGCTCAGACAGCCCAGACTGGAAACACCATATATTTT. It is translated as CSAQTAQTGNTIYF.

The gene calls are TRBV11-2 and TRBJ2-3; D unresolved. There are 13 residues in the CDR3. Trimming left V 5 bases short and J 3 bases short, with 9 bases between. Looked up from germline, CDR1 is SGHAT and CDR2 is FQNNGV. The CDR3 DNA reads TGTGCCAGCAGCCTAAGAGTTACAGATACGCAGTATTTT. It encodes CASSLRVTDTQYF. Full variable domain (rest looked up from reference TRBV11-2 and TRBJ2-3): EAGVAQSPRYKIIEKRQSVAFWCNPISGHATLYWYQQILGQGPKLLIQFQNNGVVDDSQLPKDRFSAERLKGVDSTLKIQPAKLEDSAVYLCASSLRVTDTQYFGPGTRLTVL.

The V and J genes are TRBV19 and TRBJ2-1, with TRBD2 matching 7 bases. Germline-derived CDR1 and CDR2 are LNHDA and SQIVND (reference sequence). The CDR3 has 17 amino acids. The V and J ends lost 9 bases and 9 bases, in that order; junction bases with no gene match: 23. This CDR3 is CASGSSFSLAAEGEQFF. In DNA form, the CDR3 reads TGTGCCAGCGGTTCAAGCTTCTCCCTAGCGGCCGAAGGTGAGCAGTTCTTC.

The J gene is TRBJ2-2, the V gene TRBV6-5; unclear D gene. CDR1 and CDR2 from the germline V gene are MNHEY and SVGAGI. The length of the CDR3 is 14 residues. The V end lost 6 bases, the J end lost 1 base, and 9 bases lay between the germline ends. In nucleotides, the CDR3 is TGTGCCAGCAGCCGCGATCAGAACACCGGGGAGCTGTTTTTT. Translation gives CASSRDQNTGELFF.

This clone occurred a few times. This chain uses TRBV28 with TRBJ1-1; D gene uncertain. Germline V gene data show CDR1 as MDHEN and CDR2 as SYDVKM. V was pared by 6 bases and J by 9 bases, with 14 bases between. The CDR3 is 12 amino acids. The DNA of the CDR3 is TGTGCCAGCAGGAGACCTGGGCATCAAGCTTTCTTT. Amino acid sequence: CASRRPGHQAFF.

The chain recombines TRBV18 with TRBJ2-1; D perhaps matches TRBD1 (6 bases). The CDR3 spans 15 residues. V gave up 9 bases and J gave up 8 bases, with 23 bases separating them. Germline CDR1 KGHSH, CDR2 LQKENI. The CDR3 loop is CASQPGGQGSDEQFF. In DNA form, the CDR3 reads TGTGCCAGTCAACCCGGCGGGCAGGGGAGCGATGAGCAGTTCTTC.

The chain combines TRBV19 with TRBJ1-6; TRBD1 matches 10 bases. CDR1 and CDR2 from the germline V gene are LNHDA and SQIVND (reference sequence). V was clipped by 6 bases and J by 7 bases; unmatched bases: 3. CDR3 length: 14 residues. CDR3 amino acids: CASRWTGGNSPLHF. The CDR3 bases are TGTGCCAGTAGATGGACAGGGGGGAATTCACCCCTCCACTTT. Variable domain in full (rest from reference TRBV19 and TRBJ1-6): DGGITQSPKYLFRKEGQNVTLSCEQNLNHDAMYWYRQDPGQGLRLIYYSQIVNDFQKGDIAEGYSVSREKKESFPLTVTSAQKNPTAFYLCASRWTGGNSPLHFGNGTRLTVT.

This chain uses TRBV6-5 with TRBJ2-7; 9 bases are shared with TRBD2. This CDR3 has 16 amino acids. Germline loops: CDR1 MNHEY, CDR2 SVGAGI. The J segment lost 7 bases and the V segment lost 1 base, leaving 11 bases of the junction unmatched. CDR3 region: CASSYLLAGPVWEQYF. The CDR3 DNA follows: TGTGCCAGCAGTTACTTACTAGCGGGCCCGGTGTGGGAGCAGTACTTC.